The entry below describes one TCR beta chain. Its antigen is not known. TCRdb reanalysed the 5' RACE reads using MiXCR and keeps one entry per CDR3 protein. Among hundreds of thousands of distinct CDR3 sequences listed, 25% to 30% were seen once. This sample was included in a study of T-cell memory formation after mild COVID-19. Findings and caveats of the study: Pre-infection memory held some responding clones, suggesting pre-existing cross-reactive T cells responded. A second wave of clones peaked on day 37, and their SARS-CoV-2 specificity went unconfirmed. Most CD4+ clones that shrank were in CM and EM, while CD8+ ones turned up in EMRA. A balance of CD4 and CD8 characterized clones contracting day 15 to 85, whereas later expanders leaned CD4+.

Between the trimmed V and J ends, which lost 4 bases and 9 bases, there was a span of 18 bases. Germline-derived CDR1 and CDR2 are SEHNR and FQNEAQ (reference sequence). This CDR3 has 15 residues. The receptor's source is an adult woman who had mild COVID-19 (a few samples of this study predate the infection). Cell type and time point are not known. The chain joins TRBV7-9 to TRBJ1-4; perhaps TRBD1 as D (6 bases). Sequenced sample: PBMCs or a T cell subset sorted from them (not recorded which). DNA of the CDR3: TGTGCCAGCAGCTCAGGGGCGAACGGCTTACAAAAACTGTTTTTT. This translates into CASSSGANGLQKLFF.